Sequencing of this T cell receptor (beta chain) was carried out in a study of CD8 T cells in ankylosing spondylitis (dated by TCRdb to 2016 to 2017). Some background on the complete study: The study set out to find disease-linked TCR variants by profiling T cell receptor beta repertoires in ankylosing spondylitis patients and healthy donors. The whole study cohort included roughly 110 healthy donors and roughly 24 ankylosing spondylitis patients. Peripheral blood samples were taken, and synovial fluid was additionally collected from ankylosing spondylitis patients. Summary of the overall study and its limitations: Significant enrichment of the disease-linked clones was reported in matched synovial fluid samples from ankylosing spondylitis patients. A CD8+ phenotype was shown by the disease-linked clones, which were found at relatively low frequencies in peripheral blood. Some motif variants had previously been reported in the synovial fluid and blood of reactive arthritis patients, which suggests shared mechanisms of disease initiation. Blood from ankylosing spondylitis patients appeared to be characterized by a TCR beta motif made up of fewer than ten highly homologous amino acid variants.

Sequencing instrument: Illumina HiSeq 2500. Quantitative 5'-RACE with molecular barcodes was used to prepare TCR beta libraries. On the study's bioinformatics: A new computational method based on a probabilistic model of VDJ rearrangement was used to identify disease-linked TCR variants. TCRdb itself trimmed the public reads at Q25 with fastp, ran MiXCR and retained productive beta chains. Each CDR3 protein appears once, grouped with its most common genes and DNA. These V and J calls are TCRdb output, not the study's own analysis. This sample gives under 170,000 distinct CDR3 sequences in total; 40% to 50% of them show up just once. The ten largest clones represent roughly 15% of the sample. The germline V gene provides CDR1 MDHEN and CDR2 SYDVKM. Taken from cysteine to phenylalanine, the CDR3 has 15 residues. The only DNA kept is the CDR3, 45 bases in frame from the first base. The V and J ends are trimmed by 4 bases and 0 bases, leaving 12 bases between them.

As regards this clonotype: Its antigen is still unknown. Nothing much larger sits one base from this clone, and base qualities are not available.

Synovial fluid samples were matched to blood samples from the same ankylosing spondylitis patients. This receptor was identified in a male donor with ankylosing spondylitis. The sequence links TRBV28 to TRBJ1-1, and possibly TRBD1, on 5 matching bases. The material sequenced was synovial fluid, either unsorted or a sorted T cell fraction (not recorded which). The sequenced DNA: TGTGCCAGCAGTTCATTCCAGGGAATGAACACTGAAGCTTTCTTT. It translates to CASSSFQGMNTEAFF.